Presented here are 26 T cell receptor beta chains from one specimen sequenced in a study of cytomegalovirus exposure and HLA in healthy donors. 13 Jbeta primers and 60 Vbeta primers were used for the PCR. The data were produced by immunoSEQ multiplex PCR, yet TCRdb's version contains in-frame clones alone and is incomplete. Altogether more than 60,000 clones are present, 65% to 85% being singletons, with the ten largest covering approximately 3%. Material: PBMCs. These TCRs come from a woman in her thirties in good health and CMV-seronegative.

The gene calls are TRBV19 and TRBJ1-2; no clear D. Deletions cut 6 bases from V and 12 bases from J, with 14 bases between. The CDR3 extends over 11 amino acids. Germline V gene data show CDR1 as LNHDA and CDR2 as SQIVND (reference sequence). CDR3 bases: TGTGCCAGTAGGAGTGGTTCGAGGAACACCTTC. Translation: CASRSGSRNTF.

The chain employs TRBV11-1 and TRBJ1-1; 7 bases map to TRBD1. Unmatched junction bases numbered 6, after V lost 2 bases and J lost 6 bases. Germline values: CDR1 SGHAT, CDR2 FQDESV (reference sequence). The CDR3 sequence is 14 residues long. The CDR3 DNA reads TGTGCCAGCAGCTTATCACAGGGGAGCGCTGAAGCTTTCTTT. Translated: CASSLSQGSAEAFF.

The CDR3 DNA reads TGCGCCAGCAGCCCTTCTAGCGGGAGAACAGATACGCAGTATTTT. Translating it yields CASSPSSGRTDTQYF. The rearrangement joins TRBV4-3 to TRBJ2-3; TRBD2 matches 10 bases. Germline V CDR1 and CDR2: LGHNA, YSLEER. There are 15 residues in the CDR3. The junction had 4 bases not matched to a gene; V was cut back by 4 bases and J by 3 bases.

The chain has TRBV5-1 and TRBJ2-7, with TRBD2 identical over 9 bases. Germline CDR1 SGHRS, CDR2 YFSETQ. The length of the CDR3 is 17 residues. V shed 0 bases and J 1 base; nucleotides not matched to a gene: 8. The CDR3 DNA follows: TGCGCCAGCAGCTTGGGGGGTAGCGGGGGCCCATCCTACGAGCAGTACTTC. Protein: CASSLGGSGGPSYEQYF.

The sample holds one count of this clone. The rearrangement joins TRBV5-5 to TRBJ2-1, with a possible D match to TRBD1 (5 bases). Trimming pared 0 bases from V and 2 bases from J, leaving 12 bases between. Germline V gene lookup returns CDR1 SGHKS and CDR2 YYEKEE (reference sequence). This CDR3 region has 16 residues. The CDR3 reads CASSLVRQGTYNEQFF. CDR3 bases: TGTGCCAGCAGCTTGGTTAGGCAGGGAACCTACAATGAGCAGTTCTTC.

This clone was counted between two and nine times. V is TRBV9 and J is TRBJ2-3; 7 nucleotides line up with TRBD1. The CDR3 runs 18 residues. Germline V CDR1 and CDR2: SGDLS, YYNGEE. With V trimmed by 0 bases and J by 2 bases, 12 bases remained unmatched. The CDR3, as DNA: TGTGCCAGCAGCGTAGCCCCGGGGCGACAGGGTTTCACAGATACGCAGTATTTT. This encodes CASSVAPGRQGFTDTQYF.

This clone was picked up one time. This chain links TRBV10-1 with TRBJ2-2; D remains ambiguous. V was clipped by 6 bases and J by 1 base, with 6 bases between them. CDR1 is WNHNN, CDR2 SYGVQD, per germline (reference sequence). The CDR3 is made up of 13 amino acids. The CDR3 bases are TGCGCCAGCAGGGCAGAGAACACCGGGGAGCTGTTTTTT. It translates to CASRAENTGELFF.

This clone is a singleton in its sample. The rearrangement uses TRBV7-9 and TRBJ2-2, with D unresolved. Per germline, CDR1 SEHNR and CDR2 FQNEAQ (reference sequence). V was trimmed by 1 base and J by 1 base, leaving 13 bases between them. This CDR3 is 17 amino acids long. The CDR3 bases are TGTGCCAGCAGCTTAGGAGTTTCGGCAGGGAACACCGGGGAGCTGTTTTTT. Protein product: CASSLGVSAGNTGELFF.

Within the sample, this clone is medium-sized. The chain carries TRBV27 and TRBJ2-7; TRBD1 matches at 7 bases. This CDR3 region has 15 residues. After removal of 0 bases from V and 6 bases from J, the junction contained 8 bases not matched to a gene. Germline V gene data show CDR1 as MNHEY and CDR2 as SMNVEV (reference sequence). In nucleotides, the CDR3 is TGTGCCAGCAGTTTATCCCCGACAGGGTCGGGCGAGCAGTACTTC. Translating it yields CASSLSPTGSGEQYF.

This clone has just a few counts. V and J are TRBV6-6 and TRBJ1-2; D not certain. V lost 7 bases and J lost 6, with 18 bases in between. The CDR3 has 14 residues. Germline V gene sequence: CDR1 MNHNY, CDR2 SVGAGI (reference sequence). CDR3 residues: CASIEPGVGDGYTF. The CDR3 DNA sequence: TGTGCCAGCATCGAGCCCGGGGTGGGCGATGGCTACACCTTC.

With regard to this clone: Other DNA sequences in this specimen translate into the identical CDR3. The chain has TRBV10-1 and TRBJ2-7; 7 nucleotides agree with TRBD2. With 4 bases clipped from V and 4 bases from J, the junction kept 7 bases outside the gene matches. The CDR3 sequence is 14 residues long. The germline CDR1 and CDR2 sequences are WNHNN and SYGVQD (reference sequence). DNA of the CDR3: TGCGCCAGCAGTGGGACTAGGCCCGCATACGAGCAGTACGTC. It codes for CASSGTRPAYEQYV.

As regards this clone: The same CDR3 can be traced to other DNA sequences in this sample. V usage is TRBV5-6 and J usage is TRBJ1-5; perhaps TRBD1 as D (5 bases). There are 14 residues in the CDR3. Trimming pared 0 bases from V and 7 bases from J, leaving 11 bases between. Germline V gene lookup returns CDR1 SGHDT and CDR2 YYEEEE. In DNA, the CDR3 is TGTGCCAGCAGCTTGGAGGGGTTAGAACAGCCCCAGCATTTT. Its protein product is CASSLEGLEQPQHF.

The chain combines TRBV6-6 with TRBJ1-1; TRBD1 matches at 7 bases. The germline V gene has CDR1 MNHNY and CDR2 SVGAGI (reference sequence). This CDR3 comprises 14 residues. Losses at the gene ends were 6 bases for V and 0 bases for J; bases not matched to a gene: 4. CDR3 sequence reads: CASRTGILNTEAFF. The CDR3 coding sequence is TGTGCCAGCAGGACAGGGATCTTGAACACTGAAGCTTTCTTT.

This clone was picked up one time. The chain is built from TRBV4-1 and TRBJ1-6; D call uncertain. Germline CDR1 reads MGHRA; CDR2 reads YSYEKL. The CDR3 contains 15 residues. Trimming took 1 base from V and 7 from J, leaving 11 bases between them. CDR3 nucleotides: TGCGCCAGCAGCCAAGTGATGTCAGTAAATTCACCCCTCCACTTT. Its protein is CASSQVMSVNSPLHF.

The V call is TRBV30, the J call TRBJ2-5, with D maybe TRBD2 (6 bases). Germline CDR1 reads GTSNPN; CDR2 reads SVGIG (reference sequence). The CDR3 spans 12 residues. Between the trimmed V and J ends, which lost 2 bases and 5 bases, there was a span of 9 bases. The CDR3 nucleotides are TGTGCCTGGAGTCCCGCGGGGGAGACCCAGTACTTC. The encoded protein is CAWSPAGETQYF.

The CDR3 DNA reads as TGTGCCTTGGACTACGGTCAATTCTACGAGCAGTACTTC. Translated: CALDYGQFYEQYF. The chain is built from TRBV30 and TRBJ2-7; D may be TRBD2 (6 bases). CDR1 and CDR2 (germline): GTSNPN, SVGIG (reference sequence). This CDR3 region has 13 residues. V gave up 7 bases and J gave up 3 bases, with 16 bases separating them.

J is TRBJ1-5 and V is TRBV19; D perhaps matches TRBD1 (5 bases). The CDR3 sequence is 17 residues long. The germline V gene encodes CDR1 LNHDA and CDR2 SQIVND (reference sequence). Trimming took 3 bases from V and 2 from J, leaving 17 bases between them. The CDR3 region is CASSIRFGREGNQPQHF. The CDR3, as DNA: TGTGCCAGTAGTATTAGGTTCGGCAGGGAGGGCAATCAGCCCCAGCATTTT.

For the CDR3, the DNA is TGTGCCAGCATGATCGACAGGGTCGGCACTGAAGCTTTCTTT. Protein sequence: CASMIDRVGTEAFF. This chain uses TRBV2 with TRBJ1-1; 7 nucleotides agree with TRBD1. Per the germline V gene, CDR1 is SNHLY and CDR2 is FYNNEI. The trim removed 7 bases at V and 4 bases at J, leaving 9 bases unmatched. The length of the CDR3 is 14 residues.

V and J are TRBV30 and TRBJ1-6; 7 bases map to TRBD1. CDR1 GTSNPN and CDR2 SVGIG come from the germline V gene (reference sequence). Unmatched junction bases numbered 3, after V lost 8 bases and J lost 5 bases. The CDR3 covers 12 residues. CDR3 nucleotides: TGTGCCATTGACAGGGATAATTCACCCCTCCACTTT. Translating it yields CAIDRDNSPLHF.

This clone was detected a few times. V usage is TRBV18 and J usage is TRBJ1-2; 8 bases fit TRBD1. V lost 3 bases and J lost 8; bases outside the gene matches: 5. CDR3 length: 13 residues. Germline V gene data show CDR1 as KGHSH and CDR2 as LQKENI. The CDR3 spells CASSPAGGWGYTF. CDR3 nucleotides: TGTGCCAGCTCACCCGCAGGGGGCTGGGGCTACACCTTC.

This clone was observed a few times. CDR3 protein: CASSLMSGGAGEQFF. The DNA for the CDR3 is TGTGCCAGCAGCTTAATGAGCGGGGGGGCGGGGGAGCAGTTCTTC. The gene calls are TRBV7-2 and TRBJ2-1; 10 positions match TRBD2. This CDR3 contains 15 residues. The V segment lost 2 bases and the J segment 10 bases; nucleotides outside the gene matches: 8. CDR1 and CDR2 (germline): SGHTA, FQGNSA.

The chain links TRBV7-9 to TRBJ1-1; tentatively, D is TRBD1 (5 bases). Germline CDR1 reads SEHNR; CDR2 reads FQNEAQ (reference sequence). Trimming shortened V by 5 bases and J by 4 bases, and 23 bases separated the two germline ends. The CDR3 runs 17 residues. The CDR3 region is CASSPGSSRLLATEAFF. In DNA form, the CDR3 reads TGTGCCAGCAGCCCAGGGTCAAGTCGCCTCCTCGCCACTGAAGCTTTCTTT.

The table lists this clone with a count of one. This chain uses TRBV10-3 with TRBJ1-3; 7 bases are shared with TRBD1. The germline V gene encodes CDR1 ENHRY and CDR2 SYGVKD. The CDR3 contains 16 residues. V lost 11 bases to trimming and J lost 5 bases; unmatched junction nucleotides: 18. The CDR3 loop is CALSGSRDSERNTIYF. In nucleotides, the CDR3 is TGTGCCTTATCGGGGTCCCGGGACAGCGAACGAAACACCATATATTTT.

The count of this clone is one. This chain links TRBV18 with TRBJ2-7, with 8 bases lining up with TRBD1. V gave up 4 bases and J gave up 6 bases; unmatched junction bases: 2. There are 12 residues in the CDR3. Germline CDR1 and CDR2: KGHSH and LQKENI. The CDR3 protein is CASSLGQGEQYF. As DNA, the CDR3 is TGTGCCAGCTCACTTGGACAGGGCGAGCAGTACTTC. Looking up the rest from reference TRBV18 and TRBJ2-7 gives the full variable domain: NAGVMQNPRHLVRRRGQEARLRCSPMKGHSHVYWYRQLPEEGLKFMVYLQKENIIDESGMPKERFSAEFPKEGPSILRIQQVVRGDSAAYFCASSLGQGEQYFGPGTRLTVT.

This clone was picked up a small number of times. The DNA of the CDR3 is TGTGCCAGCTCAGCGGGACAGGGTTCCTACGAGCAGTACTTC. Translating it yields CASSAGQGSYEQYF. This sequence joins TRBV18 and TRBJ2-7; 9 positions match TRBD1. CDR1 KGHSH and CDR2 LQKENI come from the germline V gene. The V segment lost 5 bases and the J segment 1 base; nucleotides outside the gene matches: 3. This CDR3 has 14 amino acids. The variable domain in full, with the rest retrieved from reference TRBV18 and TRBJ2-7, is NAGVMQNPRHLVRRRGQEARLRCSPMKGHSHVYWYRQLPEEGLKFMVYLQKENIIDESGMPKERFSAEFPKEGPSILRIQQVVRGDSAAYFCASSAGQGSYEQYFGPGTRLTVT.

V and J are TRBV6-5 and TRBJ2-7; TRBD1 agrees at 7 bases. J was trimmed by 0 bases and V by 4 bases; bases with no gene match: 0. Germline V CDR1 and CDR2: MNHEY, SVGAGI. The CDR3 is 13 amino acids. CDR3 sequence (DNA): TGTGCCAGCAGTTGGGACAGCTCCTACGAGCAGTACTTC. It specifies CASSWDSSYEQYF.